The clone carrying this T cell receptor (beta chain) occurred a few times. Original data processing: Estimation of nucleated cell counts was performed using reference gene primer amplification. Libraries were prepared by immunoSEQ multiplex PCR; TCRdb keeps only in-frame clonotypes and omits some of them. The D gene and trimming were derived from the DNA, and the V and J assignments and clone size from that table. The table lists tens of thousands of clones, 82% of them singletons. The sample comes from a study of blood T cell repertoires in COVID-19. Study-level background: Samples of COVID-19 (acute and convalescent) were obtained from the United States, Italy and Spain.

The sequenced sample was peripheral blood. The TCR originated in a woman aged 80 or over with acute or convalescent COVID-19.

This CDR3 reads CATSRALAYTGELFF. CDR3 coding DNA: TGTGCCACCAGCAGAGCGCTAGCGTACACCGGGGAGCTGTTTTTT. The chain combines TRBV15 with TRBJ2-2, with D possibly TRBD2 on 6 matching bases. Germline V lookup: CDR1 LNHNV, CDR2 YYDKDF (reference sequence). CDR3 size: 15 residues. With 1 base removed from V and 3 bases from J, the gap between germline ends came to 9 bases.